This T cell receptor beta chain stems from a study of response to subunit inactivated influenza vaccine. TCRdb independently ran MiXCR on the RT-PCR reads; one entry per CDR3 protein. Here the sample spans 750,000 to 850,000 distinct CDR3 sequences, approximately 18% being singletons. This clonotype was counted only a few times. The antigen is not known. The CDR3 spans 15 residues. The germline CDR1 and CDR2 sequences are DFQATT and SNEGSKA (reference sequence). Losses at the gene ends were 4 bases for V and 5 bases for J; bases not matched to a gene: 11. Study results and limitations: It was suggested by the authors that few new T cells are recruited by each seasonal influenza vaccination.

The sequence was obtained from a man aged 45-65 years who received an inactivated influenza vaccine. The chain recombines TRBV20-1 with TRBJ2-5; TRBD1 agrees at 9 bases. The sample here was PBMCs from blood, taken 4 to 6 days after vaccination. The CDR3 sequence is CSAMDRGKVGETQYF. The CDR3 region has the DNA TGCAGTGCTATGGACAGGGGAAAGGTCGGGGAGACCCAGTACTTC.